This T cell receptor beta chain is drawn from a study of T cells in Graves' hyperthyroidism and ophthalmopathy (dated by TCRdb to about 2019). With regard to the full study: Peripheral blood was sampled at the time of initial diagnosis, prior to any treatment. The paper describes TCR Vbeta CDR3 sequencing of 140 or so peripheral blood samples, made up of some 42 ophthalmopathy patients, over 70 hyperthyroidism patients and 17 progressor patients. TCR V-J signatures able to tell the groups apart were searched for in a discovery cohort of some 100 patients, of whom about 40 had Graves' ophthalmopathy and 55 to 65 had stable Graves' hyperthyroidism. Thyroid tissue and blood T-cell repertoires from more than 5 Graves' hyperthyroidism patients were also compared in the study. The 100 or so discovery patients were randomly split 7:3 into training and test sets. After sampling, hyperthyroidism patients received methimazole starting at 30 mg daily, and ophthalmopathy patients received high-dose intravenous methylprednisolone. Prospective prediction of ophthalmopathy was tested in an independent validation cohort of approximately 19 hyperthyroidism patients and approximately 17 patients who later progressed to ophthalmopathy.

About this clonotype itself: What this receptor recognizes is not known. No much larger clonotype is one base removed from it; base qualities were not supplied.

Results and caveats for the whole study, not just this receptor: Sample size was not statistically predetermined, and investigators were not blinded to group allocation. Blood samples also contained most of the expanded thyroid clonotypes (frequency above 0.001), which suggests that blood repertoires may reflect thyroid immune responses. Ophthalmopathy was separated from stable hyperthyroidism by a 13 V-J signature model, with over 85% sensitivity and around 81% specificity obtained in cross-validation and 80%/75% obtained in testing. In validation, the model predicted progression to ophthalmopathy a median of about 5.9 months before onset, with around 70% sensitivity and roughly 79% specificity.

The TCR beta CDR3 regions were amplified from the RNA transcripts. A first-round RT-PCR of the TCR CDR3 used the HTBI primer set with the Qiagen OneStep RT-PCR kit. The libraries were constructed in a second round of multiplex PCR and then size-selected and purified. Paired-end sequencing of the libraries was performed with 100 bp reads on an Illumina HiSeq2000. The study's processing was this. Raw data were processed with SOAPnuke, discarding reads with adapters, uncalled bases, mean Phred below 15, or no exact constant-primer or identifier match. COPE v1.2.5 was used to merge high-quality paired reads, and clonotypes were defined as unique nucleotide sequences. MiTCR v1.1 was used to align the clonotypes against IMGT TRBV, TRBD and TRBJ reference segments. Analysis was restricted to V-J combinations with a frequency above 0.0001, which covered roughly 99% of repertoires. A TCS score was defined as the ratio between F50 (clonal expansion) and ExV (chaos), using BLOSUM62-based TCRdist between CDR3 peptides within each V-J. Welch's t-statistics and random forest reduced around 510 V-J features to 10 to 15, which were used in a naive Bayes classifier (R e1071). TCRdb passed the public sequencing reads through fastp at Q25 and MiXCR, retaining productive beta sequences. Every distinct CDR3 protein forms one entry, paired with its most common genes and DNA. TCRdb's processing, not the study's, gives the V and J calls here. In all, the sample holds under 400,000 distinct CDR3 sequences, and roughly 25% of those were seen once. The biggest ten clones account for around four fifths of the sample.

Stable Graves' hyperthyroidism was defined as the absence of progression to ophthalmopathy over 18 months of follow-up. The hyperthyroidism patients were between 18 and 65 years old and newly diagnosed, with a disease duration of less than 2 months. Patients with uncontrolled infections, other autoimmune diseases, pregnancy or lactation were excluded. Diagnoses relied on clinical symptoms, serum thyroxine and TRAb, thyroid ultrasound and orbital computed tomography. PBMCs were separated from around 9.1 ml of fresh peripheral blood using Ficoll-Paque density gradient centrifugation. Total RNA was extracted with Trizol reagent, and quality was checked on an Agilent 2100 Bioanalyzer. The TCR was taken from a man aged 50 or older with Graves' hyperthyroidism. The sample consisted of blood.

The nucleotides are TGTGCCAGTAGTATAATGGGGGGGGCGATTGGGAACACTGAAGCTTTCTTT. This codes for CASSIMGGAIGNTEAFF. The sequence joins TRBV19 to TRBJ1-1, with TRBD1 perhaps the D gene, on 6 matching bases. The CDR3 runs 17 residues from the cysteine to the phenylalanine. This entry keeps only the CDR3 DNA: 51 bases, framed from base 1. Deletion took 2 bases off V and 1 base off J, with a span of 17 bases between the germline ends. CDR1 and CDR2 (LNHDA, SQIVND) derive from the germline V gene (reference sequence).